These T cell receptor beta chains were read from a single sample in a study of blood T cell repertoires in COVID-19. Method: immunoSEQ multiplex PCR; TCRdb's copy keeps in-frame clones and lacks some. The sample has a few hundred thousand clones; about 82% are singletons. The source material was peripheral blood. These TCRs come from a woman in her fifties or sixties with acute or convalescent COVID-19. The CDR3 runs from the conserved cysteine through the conserved F or W. Expanded clones are given a class, and other clones once, few, many or no size at all.

- | TRBV3-1/TRBV3-2 | 13 | CASTTVDNTEAFF
- | TRBV28 | 12 | CASSSTGYEQYF
- | TRBV28 | 14 | CASSGSGNTGELFF
- | TRBV28 | 13 | CASSLLSGNTIYF
- | TRBV2 | 14 | CANRDSEYTGELFF
- | TRBV19 | 14 | CASSITAGANVLTF
- | TRBV19 | 12 | CASSPGNQPQHF
- | TRBV4-2 | 16 | CASSGTGHFNRNTIYF
- | TRBV18 | 15 | CASSLQQGRSYGYTF
once | TRBV9 | 14 | CASSPQYGTYEQYF
- | TRBV28 | 14 | CASSLGDRVSEQYF
- | TRBV15 | 15 | CATSRGGAGGYGYTF
once | TRBV24-1 | 16 | CATSDPGVVNTGELFF
- | TRBV27 | 18 | CASSLLGLAGEGTDTQYF
- | TRBV6-5 | 15 | CASSYMTGKNYGYTF
- | TRBV6-1 | 18 | CASSEALGTGGWYYEQYF
- | TRBV12-3/TRBV12-4 | 11 | CASRYLETQYF
- | TRBV6-5 | 13 | CAGDISGANVLTF
- | TRBV7-2 | 16 | CASSPTPGGANQPQHF
- | TRBV5-6 | 13 | CASSARTAYEQYF
- | TRBV7-9 | 13 | CASSLSPLETQYF
- | TRBV30 | 13 | CACTTGADNEQFF
- | TRBV5-1 | 15 | CASSLGGQFYNEQFF
- | TRBV10-3 | 13 | CAIHGTGAYEQYF
- | TRBV28 | 16 | CASTHVWAGDPYEQYF
- | TRBV6-5 | 15 | CASSFGSSGRDEQYF
- | TRBV10-3 | 18 | CAISEPRGLGLAGYEQYF
- | TRBV7-8 | 12 | CASSLDRDEQYF
- | TRBV11-2 | 14 | CASSLKTGSDEQFF
- | TRBV18 | 15 | CASSTTGYTGNTIYF
- | TRBV6-5 | 14 | CASIPVGAGSRAFF
- | TRBV6-5 | 14 | CASSLSGPEGTQYF
- | TRBV4-3 | 17 | CASSQAASGRARHEQFF
- | TRBV4-3 | 15 | CASSNLAGSEETQYF
- | TRBV7-2 | 15 | CASSPRTGNQSPLHF
- | TRBV19 | 14 | CASSPLPGVGGYTF
- | TRBV5-6 | 13 | CASTLRFDTEAFF
- | TRBV7-3 | 13 | CASSPTIQETQYF
- | TRBV29-1 | 13 | CSVGAWSNYGYTF
- | TRBV7-2 | 17 | CASSLRGGQGSTDTQYF
- | TRBV28 | 13 | CASSYRGPQPQHF
- | TRBV6-5 | 12 | CATSGGLGEQYF